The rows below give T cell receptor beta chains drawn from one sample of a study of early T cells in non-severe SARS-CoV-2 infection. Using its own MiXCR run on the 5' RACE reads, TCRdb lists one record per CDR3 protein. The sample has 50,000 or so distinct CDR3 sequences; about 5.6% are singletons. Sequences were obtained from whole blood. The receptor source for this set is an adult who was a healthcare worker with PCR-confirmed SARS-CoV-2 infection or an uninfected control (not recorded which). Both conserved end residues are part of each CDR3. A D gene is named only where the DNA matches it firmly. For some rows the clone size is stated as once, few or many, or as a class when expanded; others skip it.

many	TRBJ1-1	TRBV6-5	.	CASRAGNSGTEAFF	TGTGCCAGCAGGGCGGGGAACTCGGGCACTGAAGCTTTCTTT
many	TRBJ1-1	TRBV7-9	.	CASGRTTDMNTEAFF	TGTGCCAGCGGCCGGACAACCGACATGAACACTGAAGCTTTCTTT
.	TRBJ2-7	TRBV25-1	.	CASSEIDRAGGEQYF	TGTGCCAGCAGTGAAATTGATAGGGCCGGGGGCGAGCAGTACTTC
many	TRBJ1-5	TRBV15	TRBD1	CATSSDRGRNQPQHF	TGTGCCACCAGCTCCGACAGGGGGAGAAATCAGCCCCAGCATTTT
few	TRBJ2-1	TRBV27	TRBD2	CASSLWSVSGYNEQFF	TGTGCCAGCAGTTTATGGTCGGTTAGCGGGTACAATGAGCAGTTCTTC
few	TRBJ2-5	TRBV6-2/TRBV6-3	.	CASSYSLSEPGSSGTQYF	TGTGCCAGCAGTTACTCTTTATCCGAGCCAGGATCTTCGGGGACCCAGTACTTC
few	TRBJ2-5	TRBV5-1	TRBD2	CASSLAKTSGRKETQYF	TGCGCCAGCAGCTTGGCCAAGACTAGCGGGAGGAAAGAGACCCAGTACTTC
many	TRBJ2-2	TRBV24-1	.	CATSDPRNTGELFF	TGTGCCACCAGTGACCCCAGGAACACCGGGGAGCTGTTTTTT
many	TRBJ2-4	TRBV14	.	CASSPFQVGTQYF	TGTGCCAGCAGCCCTTTCCAAGTAGGGACACAGTACTTC
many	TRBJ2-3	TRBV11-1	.	CASSLAAGPTDTQYF	TGTGCCAGCAGCTTAGCCGCGGGACCCACAGATACGCAGTATTTT
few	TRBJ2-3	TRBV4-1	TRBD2	CASSLALAPDTQYF	TGCGCCAGCAGCCTCGCACTAGCGCCAGATACGCAGTATTTT
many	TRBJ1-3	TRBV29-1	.	CSVHLGNTIYF	TGCAGCGTCCATCTGGGAAACACCATATATTTT
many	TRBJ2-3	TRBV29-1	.	CSVRGTSTDTQYF	TGCAGCGTTAGAGGCACTAGCACAGATACGCAGTATTTT
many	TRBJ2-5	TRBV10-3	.	CAIRGGRERETQYF	TGTGCCATCAGGGGGGGCCGAGAACGAGAGACCCAGTACTTC
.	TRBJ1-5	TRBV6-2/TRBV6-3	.	CASSSGGTRFQPQHF	TGTGCCAGCAGTAGCGGCGGGACAAGATTTCAGCCCCAGCATTTT
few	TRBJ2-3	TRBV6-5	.	CASSLRRGSETDTQYF	TGTGCCAGCAGCCTACGGCGGGGCAGCGAAACAGATACGCAGTATTTT
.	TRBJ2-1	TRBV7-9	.	CASSLGGLTNEQFF	TGTGCCAGCAGCTTAGGGGGACTGACCAATGAGCAGTTCTTC
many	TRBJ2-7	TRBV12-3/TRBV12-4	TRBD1	CASSGRDRGSYEQYF	TGTGCCAGCAGTGGAAGGGACAGGGGGTCCTACGAGCAGTACTTC
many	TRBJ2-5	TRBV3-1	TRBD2	CASSQDPAGALQTQYF	TGTGCCAGCAGCCAAGACCCAGCGGGGGCGTTGCAGACCCAGTACTTC
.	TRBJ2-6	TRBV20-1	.	CSATSWGASGANVLTF	TGCAGTGCTACCTCTTGGGGGGCCTCTGGGGCCAACGTCCTGACTTTC
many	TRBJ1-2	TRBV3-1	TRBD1	CASSQTRRQGGGYTF	TGTGCCAGCAGCCAGACCAGGAGACAGGGAGGAGGCTACACCTTC
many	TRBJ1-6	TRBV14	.	CASSQTYNSPLHF	TGTGCCAGCAGCCAAACCTATAATTCACCCCTCCACTTT
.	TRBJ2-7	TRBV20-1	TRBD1	CRASGDRDFYEQYF	TGCAGAGCTAGTGGGGACAGGGACTTTTACGAGCAGTACTTC
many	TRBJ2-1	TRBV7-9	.	CASSPPLGGDEQFF	TGTGCCAGCAGCCCCCCCTTAGGTGGTGATGAGCAGTTCTTC
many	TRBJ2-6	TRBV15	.	CATSRDRRSGANVLTF	TGTGCCACCAGCAGAGATAGGCGCTCTGGGGCCAACGTCCTGACTTTC
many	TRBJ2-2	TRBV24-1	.	CATSGVGLNTGELFF	TGTGCCACCAGTGGGGTAGGGCTGAACACCGGGGAGCTGTTTTTT
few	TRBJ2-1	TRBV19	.	CASSRREYNEQFF	TGTGCCAGTAGCCGACGGGAGTACAATGAGCAGTTCTTC
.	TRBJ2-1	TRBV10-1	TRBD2	CASSMGLAEDNEQFF	TGCGCCAGCAGCATGGGACTAGCGGAAGACAATGAGCAGTTCTTC
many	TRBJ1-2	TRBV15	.	CATSVPGAANYGYTF	TGTGCCACCAGCGTCCCGGGGGCAGCTAACTATGGCTACACCTTC
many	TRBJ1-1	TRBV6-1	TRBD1	CASSEAAQGMKTAFF	TGTGCCAGCAGTGAAGCAGCACAGGGGATGAAGACAGCTTTCTTT
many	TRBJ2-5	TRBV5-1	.	CASSPGTQETQYF	TGCGCCAGCAGCCCCGGGACGCAAGAGACCCAGTACTTC